This TCR beta chain was observed in a study of blood T cell repertoires in COVID-19. Study-level information: Italy, Spain and the United States were the sources of the convalescent and acute COVID-19 samples. Sources were T cells, B-cell-depleted T cells, or PBMCs; the material itself was cDNA or gDNA.

The CDR3 consists of 16 residues. After removal of 1 base from V and 3 bases from J, the junction contained 4 bases not matched to a gene. The germline V gene has CDR1 MNHEY and CDR2 SVGAGI. How the authors handled the data: Nucleated cell counts were estimated from reference gene primer amplification. TCRdb's table, derived via immunoSEQ multiplex PCR, lists solely in-frame clones and lacks some. V, J and clone size were drawn from that table, and D and trimming were deduced from the DNA. Altogether approximately 61,000 clones are present, roughly four fifths being singletons, with the ten largest covering roughly 10%.

The V gene is TRBV6-5, the J gene TRBJ1-3; 9 nucleotides line up with TRBD1. The receptor's source is a man over 45 with COVID-19, enrolled during active disease. Specimen: peripheral blood. In DNA, the CDR3 is TGTGCCAGCAGTTACTACAGGGGGCTACGTGGAAACACCATATATTTT. Translating it yields CASSYYRGLRGNTIYF.